This TCR beta chain was profiled in a study of blood T cell repertoires in COVID-19. Using immunoSEQ multiplex PCR, the repertoire was profiled, and TCRdb retains in-frame clones only, with some absent. The data contain about 260,000 clones, around 87% of them singletons. V gave up 8 bases and J gave up 1 base, with 9 bases separating them. CDR3 length: 13 amino acids. CDR1 is SEHNR and CDR2 is FQNEAQ in the germline V gene (reference sequence). The source material was peripheral blood. This clonotype was obtained from a woman in her forties or fifties who had recovered from COVID-19. J is TRBJ2-4 and V is TRBV7-9; no reliable D call. The CDR3 reads CASGQVAKNIQYF. CDR3 sequence (DNA): TGTGCCAGCGGGCAGGTGGCCAAAAACATTCAGTACTTC.